Listed below are T cell receptor beta chains from one sample, sequenced in a study of CD8+CD57+ T cells in acquired aplastic anemia. TCRdb called the reads again in MiXCR, with one record for every CDR3 protein. This sample has under 500,000 distinct CDR3 sequences, with around 30% found just once. The sequenced material came from sorted CD4+, CD8+, or CD8+CD57+ T cells (not recorded which) from PBMCs. These receptors originate from a human donor with aplastic anemia. The CDR3 runs from the conserved cysteine through the conserved F or W. D genes are given only for firm matches. Size values are once, few and many counts, or a class for expanded clones, and some rows have none.

clone_size	v_call	d_call	j_call	cdr3_aa	cdr3_nt
.	TRBV10-3	TRBD1	TRBJ1-3	CASSYSGRGTGVGNTIYF	TGTGCCAGCAGTTACTCTGGGAGGGGGACAGGGGTTGGAAACACCATATATTTT
.	TRBV2	.	TRBJ2-7	CASSTYYPSYERYF	TGTGCCAGCAGTACCTACTATCCTTCCTACGAGCGGTACTTC
many	TRBV2	TRBD1	TRBJ1-2	CASSEPRQGQGVGGYTF	TGTGCCAGCAGTGAACCCCGACAGGGACAGGGGGTTGGCGGCTACACCTTC
.	TRBV20-1	TRBD2	TRBJ2-1	CSAKQRESGGAGGEQFF	TGCAGTGCTAAACAGCGGGAAAGCGGGGGGGCCGGTGGTGAGCAGTTCTTC
many	TRBV12-3/TRBV12-4	.	TRBJ1-2	CASLTQGRGYTF	TGTGCCAGCTTGACCCAAGGGCGTGGCTACACCTTC
few	TRBV5-5	.	TRBJ1-2	CASIRGLDGYTF	TGTGCCAGCATTCGGGGATTAGATGGCTACACCTTC
.	TRBV20-1	TRBD1	TRBJ1-1	CSARGPLDRSEAFF	TGCAGTGCTAGGGGACCCCTGGACAGGAGCGAAGCTTTCTTT
many	TRBV2	.	TRBJ1-6	CASSERGDYNSPLHF	TGTGCCAGCAGTGAAAGGGGGGACTATAATTCACCCCTCCACTTT
.	TRBV9	TRBD2	TRBJ2-1	CASAVFAGTSNNEQFF	TGTGCCAGCGCTGTTTTTGCCGGGACTAGCAACAATGAGCAGTTCTTC
many	TRBV5-5	.	TRBJ1-6	CASSPPGAPLHF	TGTGCCAGCAGCCCTCCCGGGGCACCCCTCCACTTT
.	TRBV20-1	.	TRBJ2-5	CSALSGGRETQYF	TGCAGTGCCCTAAGTGGGGGTCGGGAGACCCAGTACTTC
many	TRBV29-1	.	TRBJ2-3	CSVDPDTNTQYF	TGCAGCGTTGACCCGGACACCAATACGCAGTATTTT
few	TRBV2	TRBD1	TRBJ1-2	CASTKDRGRFGYTF	TGTGCCAGCACTAAGGACAGGGGGCGTTTTGGCTACACCTTC
.	TRBV7-8	.	TRBJ2-3	CASSPIMSAEATDTQYF	TGTGCCAGCAGCCCCATTATGTCGGCCGAGGCGACAGATACGCAGTATTTT
.	TRBV27	.	TRBJ2-7	CASSLSTAQTPGEQYF	TGTGCCAGCAGTTTATCGACGGCGCAGACCCCTGGCGAGCAGTACTTC
many	TRBV10-3	TRBD2	TRBJ2-7	CAISVPGLAESYEQYF	TGTGCCATCAGTGTTCCCGGACTAGCGGAATCCTACGAGCAGTACTTC
many	TRBV24-1	TRBD1	TRBJ1-2	CATSDLGQVGYTF	TGTGCCACCAGTGATCTGGGACAGGTTGGCTACACCTTC
few	TRBV2	.	TRBJ1-3	CASRQGALRSGNTIYF	TGTGCCAGTCGTCAAGGGGCCCTCCGCTCTGGAAACACCATATATTTT
few	TRBV3-1	.	TRBJ1-3	CASSQDSGDGNTIYF	TGTGCCAGCAGCCAAGATTCTGGGGACGGAAACACCATATATTTT
many	TRBV6-1	.	TRBJ2-7	CASSQGGTTYF	TGTGCCAGCAGCCAAGGGGGGACTACATACTTC
.	TRBV7-2	.	TRBJ1-4	CASSGGKLFF	TGTGCCAGCAGCGGGGGAAAACTGTTTTTT
.	TRBV25-1	.	TRBJ1-2	CARDSGGAHGYTF	TGTGCTAGAGACTCCGGGGGCGCTCATGGCTACACCTTC
.	TRBV2	TRBD1	TRBJ1-2	CASSLALGTGYGYTF	TGTGCCAGCAGCTTGGCTTTGGGGACAGGGTATGGCTACACCTTC
few	TRBV27	TRBD1	TRBJ1-2	CASSFTGTGVYGYTF	TGTGCCAGCAGTTTCACCGGGACAGGGGTCTATGGCTACACCTTC
many	TRBV7-6	.	TRBJ2-5	CASSVTGIRETQYF	TGTGCCAGCAGCGTTACAGGGATTCGAGAGACCCAGTACTTC
many	TRBV7-9	TRBD1	TRBJ1-5	CASSLGTGSRQPQHF	TGTGCCAGCAGCTTAGGGACAGGGAGCCGTCAGCCCCAGCATTTT
few	TRBV7-2	TRBD1	TRBJ1-5	CASSLAGTGETVVLQPQHF	TGTGCCAGCAGCTTAGCCGGGACAGGGGAAACAGTAGTACTTCAGCCCCAGCATTTT
few	TRBV20-1	TRBD1	TRBJ2-7	CSALKMDRGMNEQYF	TGCAGTGCTCTTAAGATGGACAGGGGAATGAACGAGCAGTACTTC
many	TRBV25-1	.	TRBJ1-2	CASSPSGVYGYTF	TGTGCCAGCAGTCCCTCCGGGGTCTATGGCTACACCTTC
many	TRBV2	.	TRBJ1-5	CASSRNGNQPQHF	TGTGCCAGCAGCCGGAACGGCAATCAGCCCCAGCATTTT
.	TRBV11-2	.	TRBJ2-1	CASSYEGTRYNEQFF	TGTGCCAGCAGCTATGAGGGGACCAGATACAATGAGCAGTTCTTC
.	TRBV24-1	.	TRBJ1-1	CASSLATRVRNTEAFF	TGTGCCAGCAGTTTGGCCACTAGGGTCCGAAACACTGAAGCTTTCTTT
.	TRBV2	.	TRBJ1-1	CASSLIQGTEAFF	TGTGCCAGCAGTCTAATTCAGGGTACTGAAGCTTTCTTT
.	TRBV20-1	.	TRBJ1-2	CSAGGSAYGYTF	TGCAGTGCTGGGGGGTCCGCTTATGGCTACACCTTC
few	TRBV30	.	TRBJ1-2	CAWSPSGPDGYTF	TGTGCCTGGAGTCCCTCGGGGCCGGATGGCTACACCTTC
many	TRBV20-1	TRBD1	TRBJ1-2	CSARDRGPNGYTF	TGCAGTGCTAGAGACAGGGGGCCCAATGGCTACACCTTC
.	TRBV2	.	TRBJ1-3	CASNVWQPAGGNTIYF	TGTGCCAGCAATGTCTGGCAGCCCGCCGGGGGAAACACCATATATTTT
.	TRBV3-1	.	TRBJ1-2	CASSQDTALYGYTF	TGTGCCAGCAGCCAAGACACAGCCCTTTATGGCTACACCTTC
.	TRBV18	TRBD1	TRBJ2-7	CASSPIGQVYEQYF	TGTGCCAGCTCACCAATAGGACAGGTTTACGAGCAGTACTTC
.	TRBV29-1	.	TRBJ1-1	CSARAGVGTEAFF	TGCAGCGCCCGAGCGGGAGTGGGGACTGAAGCTTTCTTT
once	TRBV25-1	TRBD1	TRBJ1-2	CASSDRGTDGYTF	TGTGCCAGCAGTGATCGTGGGACAGATGGCTACACCTTC
many	TRBV10-3	TRBD1	TRBJ1-5	CAIRNTGDNQPQHF	TGTGCCATCAGAAACACAGGGGACAATCAGCCCCAGCATTTT
.	TRBV30	.	TRBJ1-1	CAWSLGPGGTEAFF	TGTGCCTGGAGCCTAGGGCCCGGGGGCACTGAAGCTTTCTTT
.	TRBV4-1	TRBD2	TRBJ2-7	CASSPGLADSCEQYF	TGCGCCAGCAGCCCCGGACTAGCAGATTCCTGCGAGCAGTACTTC
once	TRBV4-2	.	TRBJ2-7	CASSQGFGTSSDEQYF	TGTGCCAGCAGCCAAGGATTCGGGACCTCGTCCGACGAGCAGTACTTC
many	TRBV4-1	.	TRBJ1-2	CASSQEQNSGAYTF	TGCGCCAGCAGCCAAGAACAAAACAGCGGGGCCTACACCTTC